This T cell receptor (beta chain) was retrieved from a study of T cell repertoires in cytomegalovirus infection. For the study at large: Public TCR beta signature analysis indicated the presence of both CMV infection and matching HLA type.

This clonotype was counted only a few times. Its specificity is unknown. MiXCR, applied by TCRdb to the reads, yields one record per CDR3 protein. In the table there are some 920,000 distinct CDR3 sequences, roughly 30% of which are singletons. The CDR3 is made up of 13 amino acids. V shed 10 bases and J shed 4 bases, with 14 bases lying between them. CDR1 is MGHDK and CDR2 is SYGVNS in the germline V gene. This receptor was identified in a human donor in good health (CMV status not recorded). Some clones in this sample may be carry-over from other donors' samples. This chain joins TRBV25-1 and TRBJ2-1; D is perhaps TRBD1 or TRBD2 (5 bases each). This material consisted of cultured CD8+ T cells from PBMCs, taken from culture after CMV antigen stimulation. The CDR3 reads CATSGTDYNEQFF. DNA of the CDR3: TGTGCCACCTCCGGGACGGATTACAATGAGCAGTTCTTC.